Sequencing of this TCR beta chain was carried out in a study of T cells in Graves' hyperthyroidism and ophthalmopathy. Amplification targeted TCR beta CDR3 regions from RNA transcripts. A first-round RT-PCR of the TCR CDR3 used the HTBI primer set. TCRdb processed the multiplex PCR reads anew with MiXCR; each CDR3 protein has one entry. This sample has fewer than 700,000 distinct CDR3 sequences, with 17% found just once. This clonotype turned up a few times. The sequencing input was blood. The receptor was derived from a young woman with Graves' ophthalmopathy.

The CDR3 nucleotides read TGTGCCAGTAGTTTTAGGACGGCCTACGAGCAGTACTTC. Its translation is CASSFRTAYEQYF. The chain employs TRBV19 and TRBJ2-7; D is ambiguous. V dropped 5 bases and J dropped 2 bases, with 10 bases sitting between them. The germline V gene has CDR1 LNHDA and CDR2 SQIVND (reference sequence). The CDR3 extends over 13 amino acids. Looking up the rest from reference TRBV19 and TRBJ2-7 gives the full variable domain: DGGITQSPKYLFRKEGQNVTLSCEQNLNHDAMYWYRQDPGQGLRLIYYSQIVNDFQKGDIAEGYSVSREKKESFPLTVTSAQKNPTAFYLCASSFRTAYEQYFGPGTRLTVT.